This T cell receptor beta chain was observed in a study of blood T cell repertoires in COVID-19. The overall study: Sample material is recorded as cDNA or gDNA derived from T cells, B-cell-depleted T cells, or PBMCs.

Sequenced by immunoSEQ multiplex PCR; TCRdb stores in-frame clones only, minus some. The sample has approximately 110,000 clones, about 85% seen once; the top ten hold around 3.9%. Trimming cost V 6 bases and J 3 bases; bases outside gene matches: 3. Germline assignment: CDR1 SNHLY and CDR2 FYNNEI. The CDR3 is made up of 15 amino acids. The sample comprised peripheral blood. This chain connects TRBV2 to TRBJ2-3; 13 bases are shared with TRBD2. This TCR derives from a man aged 50 to 59 with acute or convalescent COVID-19. The CDR3 DNA follows: TGTGCCAGCAGAGGACTAGCGGGAGTTACAGATACGCAGTATTTT. Translation gives CASRGLAGVTDTQYF.